This T cell receptor beta chain appears in the sequencing data of a study of CD4 and CD8 cells across lung adenocarcinoma regions (dated by TCRdb to the late 2010s). Background on the whole study: The study compared tumor centers with tumor margins to examine intratumor heterogeneity of the T cell receptor repertoire.

The library relied on PCR. For sequencing, a HiSeq X Ten was employed. TCRdb cleaned the public reads at Q25 with fastp, built clones with MiXCR and kept in-frame beta chains. CDR3 protein sequences are deduplicated, and each keeps its most common genes and DNA. The sample contains about 20,000 distinct CDR3 sequences, more than 45% of them found a single time. 45% to 60% of the sample is in the top ten clones. Based on the germline V gene, the CDR1 and CDR2 sequences are MNHNS and SASEGT. Inclusive of the bounding cysteine and phenylalanine, the CDR3 is 15 residues long. Only CDR3 DNA remains: 45 bases, in frame from the first base. V and J lose 10 bases and 0 bases, and a span of 18 bases separates them. Of note for this clonotype: The target of this receptor is not known. No base qualities exist here, and no much larger clone lies one base off it.

The donors were patients who had localized lung adenocarcinoma, which is a subtype of non-small cell lung cancer. Samples were obtained from the centers of localized lung adenocarcinomas. For TCR repertoire analysis, CD8+ T cells from tumor tissue were profiled apart from CD4+ T cells. Sequenced input: CD8+ T cells from the center of a lung tumor. Read against the paper, the sample's cell subset or site label means: tumor center region. The rearrangement combines TRBV6-1 with TRBJ2-5; the D gene could be either TRBD1 or TRBD2, each agreeing at 5 bases. This receptor was taken from a female donor with lung adenocarcinoma. The CD4 and CD8 labels of this study may be unreliable. The sequence in DNA is TGTGCCACGGGGCCTGCGGGCCGAGACCAAGAGACCCAGTACTTC. Its protein reads: CATGPAGRDQETQYF.